This TCR beta chain was profiled in a study of T-cell memory formation after mild COVID-19 (dated by TCRdb to the early 2020s). Concerning the study at large: TCR sequence clusters from the two donors were largely donor specific. Longitudinal TCRalpha and TCRbeta repertoire sequencing tracked T-cell clones expanding and contracting after mild COVID-19 in a couple of donors. The cohort comprised two young, previously healthy adult volunteers, one female and one male. Here is what the overall study found, with its caveats: Some responding clones were detected in pre-infection memory, suggesting pre-existing cross-reactive memory T cells joined the SARS-CoV-2 response. Contracting CD4+ clones were located mainly in the CM and EM memory subsets, whereas CD8+ clones were found to be enriched in EMRA. From day 15 to 85, contracting clones showed balanced CD4/CD8 phenotypes, whereas a second wave of clones that expanded from day 15 to 37 leaned towards CD4+. The second-wave clones that peaked on day 37 were not confirmed to be SARS-CoV-2 specific. The study covered only a couple of mild cases, and larger cohorts including severe cases with pre-infection samples were considered necessary.

Ficoll-Paque density gradient centrifugation was the method used to isolate PBMCs. TCRdb names Illumina NovaSeq 6000 as the instrument used. cDNA libraries for TCRalpha and TCRbeta were prepared by 5'RACE using constant-segment primers, with sample barcodes and unique molecular identifiers added. Trizol reagent was used to extract RNA from every sample. Library amplification was performed in two PCR steps, and a second sample barcode and Illumina TruSeq adapters were introduced in the second step. Sequencing of libraries was performed on an Illumina NovaSeq with 2 x 150 bp paired-end reads. The paper's processing steps were these. Reads were demultiplexed and collapsed into UMI-guided consensus sequences with migec v1.2.7. Using mixcr v2.1.11, the UMI consensuses were aligned to TRA and TRB V and J templates and assembled into clonotypes. Expanded or contracted clonotypes were those called significant by both edgeR and NoisET, with noise models trained on biological replicates. For edgeR calls, the thresholds were a false discovery rate-adjusted p below 0.01 and a log2 fold-change of 1. As an exploratory analysis of dynamics, max-normalized trajectories of the 1000 most abundant clonotypes were examined with PCA combined with hierarchical clustering. Each responding clone was given a CD4 or CD8 phenotype based on the CD4+ and CD8+ repertoires, which had been sequenced separately. Starting from the raw public reads, TCRdb applied fastp trimming at Q25, assembled clones with MiXCR and retained in-frame beta chains. Each entry is one CDR3 protein sequence, shown with its most common DNA and genes. TCRdb, rather than the study authors, made the V and J calls. A total of approximately 580,000 distinct CDR3 sequences appear in this sample, approximately 20% of them only once. Jointly, the top ten make up approximately 12% of the sample.

A word on this clonotype: No cognate antigen has been identified for it. No clone much larger than this one lies a single base away; base qualities are absent.

Looking up the germline V gene yields CDR1 SGHAT and CDR2 FQNNGV. From cysteine to phenylalanine, the CDR3 is 16 amino acids long. This entry keeps only the CDR3 DNA: 48 bases, framed from base 1. A distance of 20 bases separates the germline ends of V and J, which lose 6 bases and 6 bases respectively. The receptor was isolated from an adult woman who had mild COVID-19 (a few samples of this study predate the infection). The sample titles of this study are shuffled in the database, so cell type and time point are left out; the donor was told from shared clones. Sequenced input: PBMCs or a T cell subset sorted from them (not recorded which). Here the chain combines TRBV11-2 and TRBJ1-4; possibly the D gene is TRBD1, per 5 matching bases. The CDR3 region has the sequence CASRQTRGPLYEKLFF. The sequenced DNA is TGTGCCAGCAGACAAACACGGGGACCACTCTATGAAAAACTGTTTTTT.